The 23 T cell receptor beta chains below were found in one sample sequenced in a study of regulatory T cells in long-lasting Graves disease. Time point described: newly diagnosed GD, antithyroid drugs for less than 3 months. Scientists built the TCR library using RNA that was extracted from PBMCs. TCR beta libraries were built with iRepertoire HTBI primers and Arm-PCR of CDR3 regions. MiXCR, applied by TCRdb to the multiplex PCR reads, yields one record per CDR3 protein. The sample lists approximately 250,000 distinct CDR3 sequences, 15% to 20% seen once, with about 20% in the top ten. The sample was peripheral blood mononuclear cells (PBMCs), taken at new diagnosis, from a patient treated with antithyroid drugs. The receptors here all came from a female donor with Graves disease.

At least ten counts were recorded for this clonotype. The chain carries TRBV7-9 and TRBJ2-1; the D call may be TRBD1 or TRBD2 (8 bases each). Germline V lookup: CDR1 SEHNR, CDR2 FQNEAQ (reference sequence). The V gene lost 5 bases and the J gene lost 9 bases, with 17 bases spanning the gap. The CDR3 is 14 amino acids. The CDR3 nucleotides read TGTGCCAGCAGCCCCCAGGGGGCGGGGGGTGAGCAGTTCTTC. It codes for CASSPQGAGGEQFF.

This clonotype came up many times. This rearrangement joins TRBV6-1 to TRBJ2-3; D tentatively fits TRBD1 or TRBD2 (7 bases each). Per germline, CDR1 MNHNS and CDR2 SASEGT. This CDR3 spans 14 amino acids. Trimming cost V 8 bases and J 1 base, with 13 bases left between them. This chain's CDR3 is CASRAGGGTDTQYF. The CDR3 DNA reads TGTGCCAGCCGGGCAGGGGGGGGCACAGATACGCAGTATTTT.

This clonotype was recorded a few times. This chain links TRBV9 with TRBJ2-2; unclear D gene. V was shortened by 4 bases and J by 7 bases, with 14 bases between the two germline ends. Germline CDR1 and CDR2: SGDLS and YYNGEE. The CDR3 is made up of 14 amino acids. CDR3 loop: CASSPRVSHGELFF. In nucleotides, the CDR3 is TGTGCCAGCAGCCCCCGTGTTAGTCACGGGGAGCTGTTTTTT.

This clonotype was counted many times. The CDR3: CASSLEGQGPSPLHF. CDR3 in DNA: TGCGCCAGCAGCTTGGAGGGACAGGGGCCTTCACCCCTCCACTTT. The chain carries TRBV5-1 and TRBJ1-6, with 10 positions matching TRBD1. Trimming removed 0 bases from V and 9 bases from J; junction bases left unmatched: 3. The CDR3 loop spans 15 amino acids. From germline, CDR1 is SGHRS and CDR2 YFSETQ.

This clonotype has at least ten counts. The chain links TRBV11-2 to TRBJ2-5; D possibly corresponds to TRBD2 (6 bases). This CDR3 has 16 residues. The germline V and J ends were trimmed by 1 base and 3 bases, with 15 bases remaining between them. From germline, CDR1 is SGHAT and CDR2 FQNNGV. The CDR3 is CASSLAVDYKKETQYF. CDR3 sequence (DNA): TGTGCCAGCAGCTTAGCGGTGGACTATAAAAAAGAGACCCAGTACTTC.

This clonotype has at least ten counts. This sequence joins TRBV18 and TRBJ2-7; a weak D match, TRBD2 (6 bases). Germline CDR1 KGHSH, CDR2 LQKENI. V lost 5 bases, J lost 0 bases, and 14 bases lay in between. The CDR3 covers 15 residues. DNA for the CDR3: TGTGCCAGCTCATCGCCAAGGCGGGGCTCCTACGAGCAGTACTTC. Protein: CASSSPRRGSYEQYF.

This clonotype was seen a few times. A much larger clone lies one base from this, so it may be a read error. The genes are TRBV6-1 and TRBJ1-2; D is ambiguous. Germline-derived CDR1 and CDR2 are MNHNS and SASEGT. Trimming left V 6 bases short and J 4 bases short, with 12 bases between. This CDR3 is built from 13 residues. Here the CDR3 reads CASRPGASYGYTF. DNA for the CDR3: TGTGCCAGCAGGCCGGGAGCCTCCTATGGCTACACCTTC.

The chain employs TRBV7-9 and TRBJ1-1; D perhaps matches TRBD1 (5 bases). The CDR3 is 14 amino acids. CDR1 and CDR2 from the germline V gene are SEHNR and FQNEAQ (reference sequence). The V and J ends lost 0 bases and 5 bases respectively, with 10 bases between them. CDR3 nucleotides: TGTGCCAGCAGCTTAGCTGGGGGACGGACTGAAGCTTTCTTT. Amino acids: CASSLAGGRTEAFF.

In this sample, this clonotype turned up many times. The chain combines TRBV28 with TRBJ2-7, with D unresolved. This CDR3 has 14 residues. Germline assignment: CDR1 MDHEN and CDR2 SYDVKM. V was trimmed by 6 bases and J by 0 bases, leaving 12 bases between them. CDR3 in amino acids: CASRADGFSYEQYF. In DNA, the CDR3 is TGTGCCAGCAGGGCGGACGGTTTCTCCTACGAGCAGTACTTC.

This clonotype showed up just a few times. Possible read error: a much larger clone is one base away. CDR3 residues: CGSSLEVVYNEQFF. DNA for the CDR3: TGTGGCAGCAGCTTAGAGGTCGTCTACAATGAGCAGTTCTTC. The rearrangement joins TRBV11-3 to TRBJ2-1; D is unresolved. The CDR3 extends over 14 amino acids. Germline CDR1 reads SGHNT; CDR2 reads YENEEA. The full variable domain, completed using reference TRBV11-3 and TRBJ2-1, is EAGVVQSPRYKIIEKKQPVAFWCNPISGHNTLYWYLQNLGQGPELLIRYENEEAVDDSQLPKDRFSAERLKGVDSTLKIQPAELGDSAVYLCGSSLEVVYNEQFFGPGTRLTVL.

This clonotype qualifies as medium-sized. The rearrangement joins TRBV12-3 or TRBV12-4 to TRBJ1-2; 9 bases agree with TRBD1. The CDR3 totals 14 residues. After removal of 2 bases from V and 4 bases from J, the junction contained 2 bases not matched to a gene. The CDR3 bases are TGTGCCAGCAGTTTAAGGACAGGGGCCTATGGCTACACCTTC. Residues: CASSLRTGAYGYTF.

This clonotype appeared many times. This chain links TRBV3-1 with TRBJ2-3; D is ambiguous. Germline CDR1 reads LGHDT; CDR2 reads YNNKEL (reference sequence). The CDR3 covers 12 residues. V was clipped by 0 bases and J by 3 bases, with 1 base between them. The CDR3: CASSQDTDTQYF. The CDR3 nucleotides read TGTGCCAGCAGCCAAGATACAGATACGCAGTATTTT.

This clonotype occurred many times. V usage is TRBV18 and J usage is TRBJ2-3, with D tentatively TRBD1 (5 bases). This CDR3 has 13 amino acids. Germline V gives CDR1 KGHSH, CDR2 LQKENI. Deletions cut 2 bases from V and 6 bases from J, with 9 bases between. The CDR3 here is CASSPRGRDTQYF. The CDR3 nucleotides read TGTGCCAGCTCACCAAGGGGCAGGGATACGCAGTATTTT.

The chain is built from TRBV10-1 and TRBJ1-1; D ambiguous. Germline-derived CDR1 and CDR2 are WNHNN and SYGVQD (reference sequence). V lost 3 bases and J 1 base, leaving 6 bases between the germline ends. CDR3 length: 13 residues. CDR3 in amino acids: CASSDSPNTEAFF. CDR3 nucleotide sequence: TGCGCCAGCAGTGACTCCCCGAACACTGAAGCTTTCTTT.

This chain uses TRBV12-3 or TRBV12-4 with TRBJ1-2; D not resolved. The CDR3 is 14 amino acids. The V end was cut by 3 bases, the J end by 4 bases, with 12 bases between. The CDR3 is CASSFYGLSYGYTF. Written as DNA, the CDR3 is TGTGCCAGCAGTTTTTACGGGTTGAGCTATGGCTACACCTTC.

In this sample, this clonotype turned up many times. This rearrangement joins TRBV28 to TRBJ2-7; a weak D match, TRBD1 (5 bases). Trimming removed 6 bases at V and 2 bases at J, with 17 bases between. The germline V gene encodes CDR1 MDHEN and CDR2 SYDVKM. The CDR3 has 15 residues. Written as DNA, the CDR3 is TGTGCCAGCAGCGGCGAATGGGGCGGAACCTACGAGCAGTACTTC. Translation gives CASSGEWGGTYEQYF.

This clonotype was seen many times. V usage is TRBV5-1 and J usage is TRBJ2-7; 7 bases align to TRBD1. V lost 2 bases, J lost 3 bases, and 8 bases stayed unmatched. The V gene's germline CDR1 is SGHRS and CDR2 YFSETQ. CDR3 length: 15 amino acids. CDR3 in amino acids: CASSLSGTAHYEQYF. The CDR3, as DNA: TGCGCCAGCAGCTTATCTGGGACAGCCCACTACGAGCAGTACTTC.

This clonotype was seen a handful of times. This chain's CDR3 is CASRAKNIQYF. The CDR3 region has the DNA TGTGCCAGCCGAGCCAAAAACATTCAGTACTTC. The chain uses TRBV19 and TRBJ2-4; D is undetermined. V was pared by 9 bases and J by 0 bases, with 3 bases between. Germline V gene sequence: CDR1 LNHDA, CDR2 SQIVND (reference sequence). This CDR3 has 11 amino acids.

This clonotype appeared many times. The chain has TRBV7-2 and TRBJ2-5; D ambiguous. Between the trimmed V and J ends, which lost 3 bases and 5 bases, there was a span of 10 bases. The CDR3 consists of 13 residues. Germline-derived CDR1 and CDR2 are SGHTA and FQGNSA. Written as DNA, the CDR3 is TGTGCCAGCAGCTTTAAGGTGCGGGAGACCCAGTACTTC. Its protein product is CASSFKVRETQYF.

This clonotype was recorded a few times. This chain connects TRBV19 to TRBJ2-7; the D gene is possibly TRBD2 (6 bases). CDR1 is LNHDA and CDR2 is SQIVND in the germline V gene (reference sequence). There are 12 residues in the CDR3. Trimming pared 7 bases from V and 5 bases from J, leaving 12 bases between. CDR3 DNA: TGTGCCAGTACGTCCGGGGGTAACGAGCAGTACTTC. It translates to CASTSGGNEQYF.

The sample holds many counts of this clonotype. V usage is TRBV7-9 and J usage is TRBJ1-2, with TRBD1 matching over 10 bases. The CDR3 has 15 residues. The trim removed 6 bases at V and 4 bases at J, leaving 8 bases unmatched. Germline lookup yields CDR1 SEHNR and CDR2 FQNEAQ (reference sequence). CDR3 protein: CASSNDRGLSYGYTF. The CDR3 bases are TGTGCCAGCAGTAACGACAGGGGGCTTTCCTATGGCTACACCTTC.

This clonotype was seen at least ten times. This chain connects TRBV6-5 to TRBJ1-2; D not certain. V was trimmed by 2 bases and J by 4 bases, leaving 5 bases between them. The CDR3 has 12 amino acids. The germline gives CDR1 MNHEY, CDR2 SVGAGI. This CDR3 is CASSYGFYGYTF. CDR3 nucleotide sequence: TGTGCCAGCAGTTACGGCTTCTATGGCTACACCTTC.

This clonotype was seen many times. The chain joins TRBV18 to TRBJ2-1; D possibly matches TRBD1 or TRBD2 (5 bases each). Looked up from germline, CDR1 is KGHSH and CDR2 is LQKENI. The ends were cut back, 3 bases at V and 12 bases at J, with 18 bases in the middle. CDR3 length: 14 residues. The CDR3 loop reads CASSPGTAADRQFF. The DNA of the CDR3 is TGTGCCAGCTCACCCGGGACCGCGGCGGATCGGCAGTTCTTC.